This TCR beta chain was identified during a study of T cells in Graves' hyperthyroidism and ophthalmopathy. Amplification of TCR beta CDR3 regions used RNA as the template. Researchers ran a first-round RT-PCR on the TCR CDR3 using the HTBI primer set. TCRdb analysed the multiplex PCR reads with MiXCR anew, one entry per CDR3 protein. The data contain about 290,000 distinct CDR3 sequences, over 15% of them singletons. The CDR3 length is 13 residues. Between the trimmed V and J ends, which lost 4 bases and 2 bases, there was a span of 9 bases. Germline V gene lookup returns CDR1 SGHRS and CDR2 YFSETQ. Graves' hyperthyroidism qualified as stable when ophthalmopathy did not progress within 18 months. Newly diagnosed hyperthyroidism, duration under 2 months, in patients aged 18 to 65. Reasons for excluding patients were uncontrolled infection, other autoimmune disease, pregnancy or lactation. Each 10 ml fresh peripheral blood draw supplied the PBMCs.

Sequences were obtained from blood. V gene TRBV5-1 combines with J gene TRBJ1-2; D gene uncertain. This TCR came from a man between 25 and 39 years old with Graves' hyperthyroidism. Here the CDR3 DNA reads TGCGCCAGCAGCGAGACAATAAACTATGGCTACACCTTC. It is translated as CASSETINYGYTF.